A selection of T cell receptor beta chains follows, all from one sample in a study of blood T cell repertoires in COVID-19. Using immunoSEQ multiplex PCR, the repertoire was profiled, and TCRdb retains in-frame clones only, with some absent. Here the sample spans about 180,000 clones, 80% to 90% being singletons. Sequenced input: peripheral blood. These receptor sequences come from a human donor with active or convalescent COVID-19. The donor label of this sample is uncertain. Both conserved end residues are part of each CDR3. The order of the fields is V gene, clone size, J gene, D gene, CDR3 protein, CDR3 DNA. The D gene is left open where the match is weak. Size is stated for part of the rows, as once, few or many counts, or as a class when the clone is expanded.

v_gene: TRBV19
abundance: NA
j_gene: TRBJ2-7
d_gene: TRBD2
CDR3aa: CASSPVASGTYEQYF
CDR3nt: TGTGCCAGTAGTCCAGTAGCTAGCGGGACCTACGAGCAGTACTTC

v_gene: TRBV2
abundance: NA
j_gene: TRBJ1-2
d_gene: NA
CDR3aa: CASTRQVNYGYTF
CDR3nt: TGTGCCAGCACCCGACAGGTTAACTATGGCTACACCTTC

v_gene: TRBV20-1
abundance: NA
j_gene: TRBJ1-2
d_gene: NA
CDR3aa: CSANQGRGYTF
CDR3nt: TGCAGTGCCAACCAGGGGCGCGGCTACACCTTC

v_gene: TRBV4-2
abundance: NA
j_gene: TRBJ2-1
d_gene: TRBD1
CDR3aa: CASSQEGTGSYNEQFF
CDR3nt: TGTGCCAGCAGCCAAGAAGGGACAGGGTCCTACAATGAGCAGTTCTTC

v_gene: TRBV18
abundance: few
j_gene: TRBJ2-1
d_gene: NA
CDR3aa: CASSPLRNEQFF
CDR3nt: TGTGCCAGCTCACCACTCCGCAATGAGCAGTTCTTC

v_gene: TRBV4-2
abundance: NA
j_gene: TRBJ1-1
d_gene: NA
CDR3aa: CASSPGGINTEAFF
CDR3nt: TGTGCCAGCAGCCCGGGGGGAATTAACACTGAAGCTTTCTTT

v_gene: TRBV7-3
abundance: once
j_gene: TRBJ2-7
d_gene: TRBD1
CDR3aa: CASSPGTGDYEQYF
CDR3nt: TGTGCCAGCAGCCCGGGGACAGGGGACTACGAGCAGTACTTC

v_gene: TRBV13
abundance: NA
j_gene: TRBJ2-7
d_gene: NA
CDR3aa: CASSYQGTNYEQYF
CDR3nt: TGTGCCAGCAGCTACCAGGGGACGAACTACGAGCAGTACTTC

v_gene: TRBV5-1
abundance: few
j_gene: TRBJ2-7
d_gene: NA
CDR3aa: CASSLGPGQPYEQYF
CDR3nt: TGCGCCAGCAGCTTGGGCCCCGGACAGCCCTACGAGCAGTACTTC

v_gene: TRBV4-1
abundance: few
j_gene: TRBJ2-1
d_gene: NA
CDR3aa: CASRVGSNEQFF
CDR3nt: TGCGCCAGCAGGGTCGGGAGCAATGAGCAGTTCTTC

v_gene: TRBV18
abundance: NA
j_gene: TRBJ2-7
d_gene: NA
CDR3aa: CASSPPSEGEQYF
CDR3nt: TGTGCCAGCTCACCACCCTCAGAGGGCGAGCAGTACTTC

v_gene: TRBV6-1
abundance: NA
j_gene: TRBJ2-7
d_gene: NA
CDR3aa: CASSESVSYEQYF
CDR3nt: TGTGCCAGCAGTGAATCAGTTTCCTACGAGCAGTACTTC

v_gene: TRBV5-1
abundance: few
j_gene: TRBJ1-1
d_gene: NA
CDR3aa: CASSFGGGGHENTEAFF
CDR3nt: TGCGCCAGCAGCTTCGGGGGCGGGGGCCATGAGAACACTGAAGCTTTCTTT

v_gene: TRBV21-1
abundance: once
j_gene: TRBJ2-7
d_gene: NA
CDR3aa: CASSEEASGRSHEQYF
CDR3nt: TGTGCCAGCAGCGAGGAGGCTAGCGGGAGATCCCACGAGCAGTACTTC

v_gene: TRBV15
abundance: NA
j_gene: TRBJ1-2
d_gene: NA
CDR3aa: CATSRDPPMGGSYGYTF
CDR3nt: TGTGCCACCAGCAGAGACCCCCCAATGGGGGGTTCTTATGGCTACACCTTC

v_gene: TRBV10-1
abundance: NA
j_gene: TRBJ1-3
d_gene: NA
CDR3aa: CASSDWGYSGNTIYF
CDR3nt: TGCGCCAGCAGTGATTGGGGCTACTCTGGAAACACCATATATTTT

v_gene: TRBV12-3/TRBV12-4
abundance: NA
j_gene: TRBJ2-2
d_gene: NA
CDR3aa: CASTPGWTGELFF
CDR3nt: TGTGCCAGCACGCCCGGGTGGACCGGGGAGCTGTTTTTT

v_gene: TRBV7-9
abundance: once
j_gene: TRBJ1-2
d_gene: NA
CDR3aa: CASSFGGVPYYGYTF
CDR3nt: TGTGCCAGCAGCTTTGGGGGGGTGCCCTACTATGGCTACACCTTC

v_gene: TRBV10-2
abundance: NA
j_gene: TRBJ2-7
d_gene: TRBD2
CDR3aa: CASSHTSGRIEQYF
CDR3nt: TGCGCCAGCAGTCATACTAGCGGGAGGATTGAGCAGTACTTC

v_gene: TRBV7-7
abundance: NA
j_gene: TRBJ1-2
d_gene: NA
CDR3aa: CASSQLDRLYGYTF
CDR3nt: TGTGCCAGCAGTCAGTTAGACAGACTCTATGGCTACACCTTC

v_gene: TRBV7-9
abundance: NA
j_gene: TRBJ2-7
d_gene: TRBD1
CDR3aa: CASSPPGQGFYEQYF
CDR3nt: TGTGCCAGCAGCCCGCCGGGACAGGGCTTCTACGAGCAGTACTTC

v_gene: TRBV9
abundance: NA
j_gene: TRBJ2-5
d_gene: NA
CDR3aa: CASSLGADSTWVETQYF
CDR3nt: TGTGCCAGCAGCCTCGGTGCAGACTCCACCTGGGTAGAGACCCAGTACTTC

v_gene: TRBV12-3/TRBV12-4
abundance: NA
j_gene: TRBJ1-5
d_gene: NA
CDR3aa: CASSFMEDQPQHF
CDR3nt: TGTGCCAGCAGTTTTATGGAGGATCAGCCCCAGCATTTT

v_gene: TRBV28
abundance: NA
j_gene: TRBJ1-4
d_gene: NA
CDR3aa: CASSLGAGAPEKLFF
CDR3nt: TGTGCCAGCAGTTTGGGGGCAGGGGCGCCTGAAAAACTGTTTTTT